This T cell receptor beta chain was identified in a study of cytomegalovirus exposure and HLA in healthy donors. This clone was seen just once. Its antigen is not known. V shed 4 bases, J shed 8 bases, and the junction held 12 bases outside the gene matches. The germline gives CDR1 MNHEY, CDR2 SVGAGI. This CDR3 region has 15 residues. PCR was performed using 60 Vbeta and 13 Jbeta primers. TCRdb's table, derived via immunoSEQ multiplex PCR, lists solely in-frame clones and lacks some. The sample records 150,000 to 200,000 clones, 75% being singletons. Whole-study findings and limits: A classifier reportedly called cytomegalovirus status with high sensitivity and specificity. Under in vitro conditions, a few CMV-associated chains were confirmed as specific for CMV antigens. A later look showed TCR association rates differing by HLA locus, highest for DRB1 and lowest for HLA-C.

The rearrangement links TRBV6-5 to TRBJ1-2; 8 bases are shared with TRBD1. The TCR comes from a woman between 40 and 55 years old in good health and CMV-seropositive. The sample taken for sequencing was PBMCs. The chain's CDR3 is CASSSPGQGEDGYTF. CDR3 in DNA: TGTGCCAGCAGTTCCCCCGGACAGGGAGAGGACGGCTACACCTTC.